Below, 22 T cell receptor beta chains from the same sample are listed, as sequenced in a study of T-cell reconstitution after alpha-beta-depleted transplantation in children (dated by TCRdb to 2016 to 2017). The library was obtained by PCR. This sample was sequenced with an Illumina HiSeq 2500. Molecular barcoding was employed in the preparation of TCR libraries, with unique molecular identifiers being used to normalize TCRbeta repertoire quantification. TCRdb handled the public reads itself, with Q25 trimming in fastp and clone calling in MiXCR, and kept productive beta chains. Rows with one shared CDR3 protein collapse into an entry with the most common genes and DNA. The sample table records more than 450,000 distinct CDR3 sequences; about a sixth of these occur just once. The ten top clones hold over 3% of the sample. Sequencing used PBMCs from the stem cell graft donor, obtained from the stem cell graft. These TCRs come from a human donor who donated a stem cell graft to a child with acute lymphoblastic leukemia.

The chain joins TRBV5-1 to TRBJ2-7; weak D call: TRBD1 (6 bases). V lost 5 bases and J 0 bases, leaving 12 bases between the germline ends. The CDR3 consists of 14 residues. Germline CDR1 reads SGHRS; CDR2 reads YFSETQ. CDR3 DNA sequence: TGCGCCAGCAGGACGTTGGACAGCTCCTACGAGCAGTACTTC. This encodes CASRTLDSSYEQYF.

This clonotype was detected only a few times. The CDR3 DNA reads as TGTGCCAGCAGCGTAGGGGCAGGAATCTACGAGCAGTACTTC. The encoded protein is CASSVGAGIYEQYF. The chain is built from TRBV9 and TRBJ2-7; D gene ambiguous. The CDR3 runs to 14 residues. V lost 0 bases and J lost 3, with 10 bases in between. Looked up from germline, CDR1 is SGDLS and CDR2 is YYNGEE. Looking up the rest from reference TRBV9 and TRBJ2-7 gives the full variable domain: DSGVTQTPKHLITATGQRVTLRCSPRSGDLSVYWYQQSLDQGLQFLIQYYNGEERAKGNILERFSAQQFPDLHSELNLSSLELGDSALYFCASSVGAGIYEQYFGPGTRLTVT.

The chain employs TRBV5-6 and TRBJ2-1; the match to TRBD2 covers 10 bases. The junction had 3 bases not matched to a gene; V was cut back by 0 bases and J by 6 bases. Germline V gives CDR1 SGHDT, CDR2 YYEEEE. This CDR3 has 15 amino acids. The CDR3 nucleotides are TGTGCCAGCAGCTTGGCACTAGCGGGGTTCAATGAGCAGTTCTTC. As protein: CASSLALAGFNEQFF.

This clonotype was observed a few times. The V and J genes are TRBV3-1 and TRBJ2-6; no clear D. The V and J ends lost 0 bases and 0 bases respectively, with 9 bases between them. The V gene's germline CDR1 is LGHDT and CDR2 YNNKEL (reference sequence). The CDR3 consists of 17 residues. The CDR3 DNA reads TGTGCCAGCAGCCAAGAGAGGCGCCTCTCTGGGGCCAACGTCCTGACTTTC. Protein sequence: CASSQERRLSGANVLTF.

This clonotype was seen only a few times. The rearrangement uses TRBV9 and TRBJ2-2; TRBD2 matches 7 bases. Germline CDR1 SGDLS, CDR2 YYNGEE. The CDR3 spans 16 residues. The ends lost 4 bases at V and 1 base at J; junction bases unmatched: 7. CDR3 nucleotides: TGTGCCAGCAGCTCTCCTAGCGGAAGGAACACCGGGGAGCTGTTTTTT. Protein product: CASSSPSGRNTGELFF.

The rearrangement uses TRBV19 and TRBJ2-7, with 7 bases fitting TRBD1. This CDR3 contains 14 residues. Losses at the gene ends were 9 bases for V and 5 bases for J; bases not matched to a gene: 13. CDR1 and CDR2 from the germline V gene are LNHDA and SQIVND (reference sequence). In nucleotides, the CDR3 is TGTGCCAGCTCTTTCAGGACAGGTAGCAACGAGCAGTACTTC. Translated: CASSFRTGSNEQYF.

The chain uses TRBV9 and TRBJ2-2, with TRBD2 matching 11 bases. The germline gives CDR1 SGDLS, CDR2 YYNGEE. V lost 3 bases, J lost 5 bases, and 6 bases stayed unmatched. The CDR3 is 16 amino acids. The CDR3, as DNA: TGTGCCAGCAGCGGCTACGGGACTAGCGGAACCGGGGAGCTGTTTTTT. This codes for CASSGYGTSGTGELFF.

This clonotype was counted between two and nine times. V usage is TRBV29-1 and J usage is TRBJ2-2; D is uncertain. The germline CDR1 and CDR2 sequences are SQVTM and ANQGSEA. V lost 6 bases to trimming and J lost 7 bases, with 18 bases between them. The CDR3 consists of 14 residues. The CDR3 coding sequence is TGCAGCGTCGGCCCATTGGGCCGCAGCGGGGAGCTGTTTTTT. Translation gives CSVGPLGRSGELFF.

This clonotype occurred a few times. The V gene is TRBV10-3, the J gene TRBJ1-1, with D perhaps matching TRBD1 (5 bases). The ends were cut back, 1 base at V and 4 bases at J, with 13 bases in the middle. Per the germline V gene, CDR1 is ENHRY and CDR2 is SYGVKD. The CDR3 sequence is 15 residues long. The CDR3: CAISEYGTLGTEAFF. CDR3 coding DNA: TGTGCCATCAGTGAGTACGGGACCCTCGGCACTGAAGCTTTCTTT.

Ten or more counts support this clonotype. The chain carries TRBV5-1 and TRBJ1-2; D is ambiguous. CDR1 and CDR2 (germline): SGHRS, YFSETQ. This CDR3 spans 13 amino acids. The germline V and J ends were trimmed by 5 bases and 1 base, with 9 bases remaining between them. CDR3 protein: CASRRSNNYGYTF. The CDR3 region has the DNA TGCGCCAGCAGGCGCAGCAATAACTATGGCTACACCTTC.

CDR3 loop: CASSLSWVDHYGYTF. The CDR3 DNA is TGTGCCAGCAGCTTATCGTGGGTTGATCACTATGGCTACACCTTC. V is TRBV13 and J is TRBJ1-2; the D is unclear. CDR1 PRHDT and CDR2 FYEKMQ come from the germline V gene (reference sequence). Trimming left V 2 bases short and J 3 bases short, with 13 bases between. CDR3 length equals 15 residues.

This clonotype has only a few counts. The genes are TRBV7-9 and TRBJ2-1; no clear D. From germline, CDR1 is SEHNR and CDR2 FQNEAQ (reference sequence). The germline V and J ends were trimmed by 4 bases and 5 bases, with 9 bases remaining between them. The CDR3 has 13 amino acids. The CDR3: CASSSVQNNEQFF. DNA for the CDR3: TGTGCCAGCAGCTCGGTACAAAACAATGAGCAGTTCTTC.

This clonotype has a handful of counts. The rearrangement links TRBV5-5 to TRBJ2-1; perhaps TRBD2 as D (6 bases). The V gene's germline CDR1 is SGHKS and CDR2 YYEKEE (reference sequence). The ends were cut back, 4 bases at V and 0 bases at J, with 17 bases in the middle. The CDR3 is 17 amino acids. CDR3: CASSPILAESSYNEQFF. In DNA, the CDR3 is TGTGCCAGCAGCCCAATACTAGCCGAAAGCTCCTACAATGAGCAGTTCTTC. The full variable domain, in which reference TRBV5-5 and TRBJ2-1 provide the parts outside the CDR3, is DAGVTQSPTHLIKTRGQQVTLRCSPISGHKSVSWYQQVLGQGPQFIFQYYEKEERGRGNFPDRFSARQFPNYSSELNVNALLLGDSALYLCASSPILAESSYNEQFFGPGTRLTVL.

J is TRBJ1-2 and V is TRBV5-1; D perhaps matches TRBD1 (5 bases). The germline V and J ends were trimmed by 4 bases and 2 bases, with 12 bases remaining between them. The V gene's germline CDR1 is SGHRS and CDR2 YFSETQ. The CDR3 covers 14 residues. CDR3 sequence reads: CASSPTASNYGYTF. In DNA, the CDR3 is TGCGCCAGCAGCCCGACAGCCTCCAACTATGGCTACACCTTC.

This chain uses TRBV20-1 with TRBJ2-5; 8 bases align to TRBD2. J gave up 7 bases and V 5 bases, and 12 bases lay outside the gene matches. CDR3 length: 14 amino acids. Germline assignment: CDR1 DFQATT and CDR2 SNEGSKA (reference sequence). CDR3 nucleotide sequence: TGCAGTGCTGGTCCGGGGGGGGGTTCAGGGACCCAGTACTTC. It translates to CSAGPGGGSGTQYF.

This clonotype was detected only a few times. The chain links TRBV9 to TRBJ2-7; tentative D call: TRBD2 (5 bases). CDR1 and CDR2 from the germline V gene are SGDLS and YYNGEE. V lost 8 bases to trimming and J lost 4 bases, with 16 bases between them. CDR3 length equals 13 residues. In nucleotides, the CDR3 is TGTGCCAGGCGGTGGGGAGCTAGTTACGAGCAGTACTTC. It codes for CARRWGASYEQYF.

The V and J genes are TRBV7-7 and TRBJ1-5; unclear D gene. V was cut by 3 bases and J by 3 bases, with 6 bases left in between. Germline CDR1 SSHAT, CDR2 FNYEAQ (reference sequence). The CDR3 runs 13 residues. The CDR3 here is CASSLGINQPQHF. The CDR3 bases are TGTGCCAGCAGCTTGGGAATCAATCAGCCCCAGCATTTT.

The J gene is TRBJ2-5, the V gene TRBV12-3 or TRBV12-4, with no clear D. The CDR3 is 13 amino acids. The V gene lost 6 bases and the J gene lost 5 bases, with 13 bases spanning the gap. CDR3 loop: CASSRVQKETQYF. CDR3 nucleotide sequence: TGTGCCAGCAGCCGCGTACAAAAGGAGACCCAGTACTTC.

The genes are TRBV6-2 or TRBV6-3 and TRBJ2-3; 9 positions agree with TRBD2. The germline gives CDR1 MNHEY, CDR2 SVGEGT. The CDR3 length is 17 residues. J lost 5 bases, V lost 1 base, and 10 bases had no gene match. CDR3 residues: CASSYFLRRLAEDTQYF. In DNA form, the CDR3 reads TGTGCCAGCAGTTACTTCCTCCGAAGACTAGCGGAAGATACGCAGTATTTT.

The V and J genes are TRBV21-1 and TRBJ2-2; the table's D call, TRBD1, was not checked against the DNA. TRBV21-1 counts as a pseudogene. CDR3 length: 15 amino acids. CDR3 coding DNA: TGTGCCAGCAGCTCCCGGGCAGGGGAGAGTCAGGGGCTGTTTTTT. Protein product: CASSSRAGESQGLFF.

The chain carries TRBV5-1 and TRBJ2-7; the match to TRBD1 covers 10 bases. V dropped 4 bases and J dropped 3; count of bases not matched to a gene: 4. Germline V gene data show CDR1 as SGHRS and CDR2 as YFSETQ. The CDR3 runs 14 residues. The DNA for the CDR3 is TGCGCCAGCAGCCTGGACAGGGGGTACTACGAGCAGTACTTC. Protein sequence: CASSLDRGYYEQYF. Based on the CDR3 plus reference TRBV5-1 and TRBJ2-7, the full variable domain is KAGVTQTPRYLIKTRGQQVTLSCSPISGHRSVSWYQQTPGQGLQFLFEYFSETQRNKGNFPGRFSGRQFSNSRSEMNVSTLELGDSALYLCASSLDRGYYEQYFGPGTRLTVT.

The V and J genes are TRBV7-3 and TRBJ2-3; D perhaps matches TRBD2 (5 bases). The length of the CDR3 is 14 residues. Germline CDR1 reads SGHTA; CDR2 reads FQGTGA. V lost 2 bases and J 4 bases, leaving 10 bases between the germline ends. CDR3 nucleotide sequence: TGTGCCAGCAGCTTAGAGAGGGCCCCAGATACGCAGTATTTT. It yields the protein CASSLERAPDTQYF.